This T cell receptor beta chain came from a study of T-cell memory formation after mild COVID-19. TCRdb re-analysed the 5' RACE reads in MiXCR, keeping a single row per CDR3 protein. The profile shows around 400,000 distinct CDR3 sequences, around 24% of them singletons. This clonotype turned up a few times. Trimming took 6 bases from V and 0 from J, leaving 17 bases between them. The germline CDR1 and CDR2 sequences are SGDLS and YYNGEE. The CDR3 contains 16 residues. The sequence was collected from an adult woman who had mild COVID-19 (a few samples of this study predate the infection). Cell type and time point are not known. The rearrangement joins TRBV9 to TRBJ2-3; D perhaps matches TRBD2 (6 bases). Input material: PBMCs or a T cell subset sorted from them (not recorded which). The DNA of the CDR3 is TGTGCCAGCACCGTCGGGGGTTCTCCTAGCACAGATACGCAGTATTTT. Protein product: CASTVGGSPSTDTQYF.